Presented here are 15 T cell receptor beta chains from one specimen sequenced in a study of T-cell memory formation after mild COVID-19. TCRdb called the 5' RACE reads again in MiXCR, with one record for every CDR3 protein. The sample has about 400,000 distinct CDR3 sequences; about a sixth are singletons. Sequenced: PBMCs or a T cell subset sorted from them (not recorded which). Source of these receptors: a man aged 18-30 years who had mild COVID-19 (a few samples of this study predate the infection). Cell type and time point are not known.

This chain joins TRBV20-1 and TRBJ1-1; possibly TRBD1 for D (5 bases). V dropped 6 bases and J dropped 4 bases, with 12 bases sitting between them. CDR3 length equals 12 residues. CDR1 DFQATT and CDR2 SNEGSKA come from the germline V gene (reference sequence). The CDR3 nucleotides are TGCAGTGCCATTGGGGGTTTCACTGAAGCTTTCTTT. It yields the protein CSAIGGFTEAFF.

This clonotype showed up just a few times. V and J are TRBV7-3 and TRBJ1-2; TRBD1 matches at 9 bases. This CDR3 region has 13 residues. CDR1 and CDR2 from the germline V gene are SGHTA and FQGTGA. After removal of 6 bases from V and 10 bases from J, the junction contained 9 bases not matched to a gene. The CDR3 DNA is TGTGCCAGCAGGCCCGGGACAGGGTCTGTCTACACCTTC. Amino acids: CASRPGTGSVYTF.

There are a few counts of this clonotype. V gene TRBV5-1 combines with J gene TRBJ2-4; TRBD2 matches 7 bases. Trimming cost V 7 bases and J 6 bases; bases outside gene matches: 10. Germline CDR1 and CDR2: SGHRS and YFSETQ. The CDR3 runs to 14 residues. The CDR3 sequence is CASQSGEVGNIQYF. The CDR3 coding sequence is TGCGCCAGCCAGAGCGGGGAGGTCGGAAACATTCAGTACTTC.

The rearrangement links TRBV6-5 to TRBJ1-2, with 12 bases lining up with TRBD1. Germline values: CDR1 MNHEY, CDR2 SVGAGI. V gave up 0 bases and J gave up 7 bases; unmatched junction bases: 3. The CDR3 runs 15 residues. CDR3 coding DNA: TGTGCCAGCAGTTACTCGGGACAGGGGGCGCGTGGCTACACCTTC. This gives the protein CASSYSGQGARGYTF.

This clonotype was seen many times. The chain recombines TRBV20-1 with TRBJ1-5; 7 bases fit TRBD1. V trimming: 4 bases; J trimming: 1 base; junction bases outside the gene matches: 16. This CDR3 is 18 amino acids long. Germline V gene data show CDR1 as DFQATT and CDR2 as SNEGSKA (reference sequence). The DNA of the CDR3 is TGCAGTGCTAACTCGGGCAGGGGGTCACTTCTGAGCAATCAGCCCCAGCATTTT. It specifies CSANSGRGSLLSNQPQHF.

This clonotype has a handful of counts. The chain carries TRBV2 and TRBJ1-1; no reliable D call. V was shortened by 2 bases and J by 4 bases, with 14 bases between the two germline ends. The CDR3 runs to 15 residues. In germline, CDR1 is SNHLY, CDR2 FYNNEI. The CDR3 sequence: CASSEIQGWLTEAFF. CDR3 bases: TGTGCCAGCAGTGAAATACAAGGGTGGCTCACTGAAGCTTTCTTT.

This clonotype was detected a few times. This chain joins TRBV5-1 and TRBJ1-1, with D maybe TRBD1 (6 bases). Germline loops: CDR1 SGHRS, CDR2 YFSETQ. CDR3 length equals 15 residues. V shed 4 bases and J shed 1 base, with 14 bases lying between them. CDR3 bases: TGCGCCAGCAGCACCGGCGGGGGGGCGAACACTGAAGCTTTCTTT. Residues: CASSTGGGANTEAFF. The entire variable domain, with the rest obtained from reference TRBV5-1 and TRBJ1-1, is as follows: KAGVTQTPRYLIKTRGQQVTLSCSPISGHRSVSWYQQTPGQGLQFLFEYFSETQRNKGNFPGRFSGRQFSNSRSEMNVSTLELGDSALYLCASSTGGGANTEAFFGQGTRLTVV.

This chain joins TRBV7-6 and TRBJ2-2, with 9 positions matching TRBD1. CDR3 size: 15 residues. Germline CDR1 and CDR2: SGHVS and FNYEAQ. Losses at the gene ends were 5 bases for V and 3 bases for J; bases not matched to a gene: 4. The chain's CDR3 is CASSRGQGYTGELFF. CDR3 nucleotide sequence: TGTGCCAGCAGCCGCGGACAGGGGTACACCGGGGAGCTGTTTTTT.

The chain couples TRBV20-1 to TRBJ2-7, with D tentatively TRBD1 (5 bases). Germline values: CDR1 DFQATT, CDR2 SNEGSKA (reference sequence). V was shortened by 1 base and J by 3 bases, with 7 bases between the two germline ends. The CDR3 is 12 amino acids. This CDR3 reads CSARVTDYEQYV. In nucleotides, the CDR3 is TGCAGTGCTAGAGTGACAGACTACGAGCAGTACGTC.

There are a few counts of this clonotype. The chain is built from TRBV6-2 or TRBV6-3 and TRBJ1-1; unclear D gene. Per germline, CDR1 MNHEY and CDR2 SVGEGT. V was cut by 0 bases and J by 11 bases, with 16 bases left in between. This CDR3 comprises 14 residues. CDR3 in amino acids: CASSYSIPGRVAFF. CDR3 nucleotides: TGTGCCAGCAGTTACTCGATTCCTGGGAGAGTGGCTTTCTTT.

The chain joins TRBV18 to TRBJ2-4; D tentatively reads TRBD1 or TRBD2 (5 bases each). Germline-derived CDR1 and CDR2 are KGHSH and LQKENI. This CDR3 is built from 13 residues. Between the trimmed V and J ends, which lost 2 bases and 7 bases, there was a span of 9 bases. Here the CDR3 reads CASSPEGLNIQYF. In DNA, the CDR3 is TGTGCCAGCTCACCAGAGGGGCTCAACATTCAGTACTTC.

This clonotype was seen more than once but under ten times. The rearrangement joins TRBV7-3 to TRBJ2-2; 8 bases are shared with TRBD2. J was trimmed by 7 bases and V by 2 bases; bases with no gene match: 9. The CDR3 is made up of 16 amino acids. Germline values: CDR1 SGHTA, CDR2 FQGTGA. The CDR3 nucleotides read TGTGCCAGCAGCTTACGGGCTAGCGGGCGGCACGGGGAGCTGTTTTTT. Translation gives CASSLRASGRHGELFF.

This clonotype was detected a few times. The chain couples TRBV7-9 to TRBJ2-3; TRBD2 aligns across 15 bases. J lost 10 bases, V lost 5 bases, and 7 bases had no gene match. Germline CDR1 and CDR2: SEHNR and FQNEAQ (reference sequence). The CDR3 is 15 residues long. The DNA of the CDR3 is TGTGCCAGCAGCCCACGGACTAGCGGGGGGGCAGCGCAGTATTTT. It encodes CASSPRTSGGAAQYF.

The chain is built from TRBV6-6 and TRBJ2-2, with TRBD2 matching 10 bases. There are 15 residues in the CDR3. The V segment lost 4 bases and the J segment 1 base; nucleotides outside the gene matches: 0. Germline assignment: CDR1 MNHNY and CDR2 SVGAGI (reference sequence). The CDR3 nucleotides read TGTGCCAGCAGTTCTAGCGGGGGGAACACCGGGGAGCTGTTTTTT. Its translation: CASSSSGGNTGELFF.

This sequence joins TRBV27 and TRBJ1-2; no reliable D call. This CDR3 comprises 13 residues. V gave up 2 bases and J gave up 8 bases, with 12 bases separating them. Germline V gene lookup returns CDR1 MNHEY and CDR2 SMNVEV (reference sequence). CDR3 region: CASSLTRSQGYTF. CDR3 coding DNA: TGTGCCAGCAGTTTAACACGGTCCCAAGGCTACACCTTC.